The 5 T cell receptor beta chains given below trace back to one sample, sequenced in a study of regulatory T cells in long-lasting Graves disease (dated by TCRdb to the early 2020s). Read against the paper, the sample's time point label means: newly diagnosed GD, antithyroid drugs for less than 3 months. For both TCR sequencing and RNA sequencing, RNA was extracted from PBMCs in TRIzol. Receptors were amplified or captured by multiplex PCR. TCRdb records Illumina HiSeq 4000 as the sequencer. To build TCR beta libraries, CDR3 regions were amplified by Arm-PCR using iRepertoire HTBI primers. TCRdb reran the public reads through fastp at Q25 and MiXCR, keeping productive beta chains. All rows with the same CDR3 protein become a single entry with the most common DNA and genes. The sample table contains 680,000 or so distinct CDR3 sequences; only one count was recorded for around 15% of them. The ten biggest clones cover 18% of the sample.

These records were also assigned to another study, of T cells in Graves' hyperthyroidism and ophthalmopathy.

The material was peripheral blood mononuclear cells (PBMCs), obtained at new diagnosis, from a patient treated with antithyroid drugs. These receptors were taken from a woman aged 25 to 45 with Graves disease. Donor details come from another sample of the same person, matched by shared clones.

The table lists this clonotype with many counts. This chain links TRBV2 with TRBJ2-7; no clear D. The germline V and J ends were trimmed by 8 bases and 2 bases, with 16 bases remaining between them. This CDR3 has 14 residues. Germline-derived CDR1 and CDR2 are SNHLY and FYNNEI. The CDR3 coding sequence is TGTGCCAGCCACCTGGCCTCAGGACCCTACGAGCAGTACTTC. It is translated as CASHLASGPYEQYF.

The DNA of the CDR3 is TGCAGTGCGTCGAAGGGATCTGGAAACACCATATATTTT. It codes for CSASKGSGNTIYF. V is TRBV20-1 and J is TRBJ1-3; D not certain. The CDR3 is 13 residues long. Germline assignment: CDR1 DFQATT and CDR2 SNEGSKA (reference sequence). V was shortened by 6 bases and J by 1 base, with 10 bases between the two germline ends.

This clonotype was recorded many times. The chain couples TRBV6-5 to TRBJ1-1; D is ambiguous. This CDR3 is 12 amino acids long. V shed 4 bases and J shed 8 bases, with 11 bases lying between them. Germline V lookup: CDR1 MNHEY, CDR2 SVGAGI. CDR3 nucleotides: TGTGCCAGCAGTTCCAGTGGCGGGGAAGCTTTCTTT. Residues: CASSSSGGEAFF.

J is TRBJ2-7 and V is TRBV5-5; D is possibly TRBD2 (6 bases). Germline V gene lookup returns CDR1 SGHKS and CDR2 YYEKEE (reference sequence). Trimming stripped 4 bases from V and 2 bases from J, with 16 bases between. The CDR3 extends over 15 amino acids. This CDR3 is CASSPAGGIPYEQYF. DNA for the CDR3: TGTGCCAGCAGCCCTGCGGGCGGGATCCCCTACGAGCAGTACTTC. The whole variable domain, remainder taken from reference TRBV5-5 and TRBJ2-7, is DAGVTQSPTHLIKTRGQQVTLRCSPISGHKSVSWYQQVLGQGPQFIFQYYEKEERGRGNFPDRFSARQFPNYSSELNVNALLLGDSALYLCASSPAGGIPYEQYFGPGTRLTVT.

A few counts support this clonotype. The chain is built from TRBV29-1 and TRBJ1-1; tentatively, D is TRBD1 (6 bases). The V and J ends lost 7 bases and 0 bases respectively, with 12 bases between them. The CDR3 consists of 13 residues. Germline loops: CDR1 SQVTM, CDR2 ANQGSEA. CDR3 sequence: CSGRGGVNTEAFF. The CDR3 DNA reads TGCAGCGGAAGGGGGGGGGTGAACACTGAAGCTTTCTTT.